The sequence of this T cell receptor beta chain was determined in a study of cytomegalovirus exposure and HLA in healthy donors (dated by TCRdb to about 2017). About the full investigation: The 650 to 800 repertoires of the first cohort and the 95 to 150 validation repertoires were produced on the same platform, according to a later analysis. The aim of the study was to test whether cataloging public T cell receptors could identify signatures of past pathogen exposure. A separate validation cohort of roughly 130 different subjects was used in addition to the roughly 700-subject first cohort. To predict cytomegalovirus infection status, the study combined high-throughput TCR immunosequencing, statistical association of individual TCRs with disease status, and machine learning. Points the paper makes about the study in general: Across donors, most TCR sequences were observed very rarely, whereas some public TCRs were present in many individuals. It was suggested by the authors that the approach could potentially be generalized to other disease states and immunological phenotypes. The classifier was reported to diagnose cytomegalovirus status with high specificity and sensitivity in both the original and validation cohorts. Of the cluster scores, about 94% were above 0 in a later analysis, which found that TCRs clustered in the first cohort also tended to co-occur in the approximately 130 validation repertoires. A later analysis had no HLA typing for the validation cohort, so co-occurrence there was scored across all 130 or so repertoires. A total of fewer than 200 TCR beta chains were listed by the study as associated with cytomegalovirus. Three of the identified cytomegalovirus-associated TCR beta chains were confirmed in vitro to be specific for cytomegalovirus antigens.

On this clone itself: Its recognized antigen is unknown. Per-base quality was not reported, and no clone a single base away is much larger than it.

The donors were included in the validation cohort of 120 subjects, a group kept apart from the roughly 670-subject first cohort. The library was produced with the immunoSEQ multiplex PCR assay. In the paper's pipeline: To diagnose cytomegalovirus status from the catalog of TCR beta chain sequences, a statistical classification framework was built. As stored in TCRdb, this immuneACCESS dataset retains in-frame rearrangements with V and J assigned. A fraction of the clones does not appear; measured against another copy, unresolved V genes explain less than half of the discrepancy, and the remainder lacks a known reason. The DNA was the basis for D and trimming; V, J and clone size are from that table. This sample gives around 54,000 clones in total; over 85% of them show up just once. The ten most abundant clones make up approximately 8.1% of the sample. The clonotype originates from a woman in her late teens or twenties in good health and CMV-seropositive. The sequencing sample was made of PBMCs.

The sequenced DNA: TGTGCCAGCAGTGAAAGACTAGCGGGCCGATCTGAGCAGTTCTTC. It translates to CASSERLAGRSEQFF. The rearrangement combines TRBV2 with TRBJ2-1; TRBD2 lines up with 10 middle nucleotides. CDR1 and CDR2 are drawn from the germline V gene: SNHLY, FYNNEI. Measured from the cysteine to the phenylalanine, the CDR3 is 15 residues long. Here the CDR3 DNA is all that survives: 45 bases in frame from base 1. V trim: 2 bases; J trim: 9 bases; unmatched bases: 7. Supplemented by the reference TRBV2 and TRBJ2-1 proteins around the CDR3, the complete variable domain is EPEVTQTPSHQVTQMGQEVILRCVPISNHLYFYWYRQILGQKVEFLVSFYNNEISEKSEIFDDQFSVERPDGSNFTLKIRSTKLEDSAMYFCASSERLAGRSEQFFGPGTRLTVL.